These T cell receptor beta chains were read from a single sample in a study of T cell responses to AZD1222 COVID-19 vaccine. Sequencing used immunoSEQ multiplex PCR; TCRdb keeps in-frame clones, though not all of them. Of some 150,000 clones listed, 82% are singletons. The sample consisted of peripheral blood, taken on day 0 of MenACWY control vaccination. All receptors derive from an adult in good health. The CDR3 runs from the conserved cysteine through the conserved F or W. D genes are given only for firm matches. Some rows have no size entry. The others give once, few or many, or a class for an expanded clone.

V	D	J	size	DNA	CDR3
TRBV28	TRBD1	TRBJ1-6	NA	TGTGCCAGCAGTTTAACAGGGGGTTATTCACCCCTCCACTTT	CASSLTGGYSPLHF
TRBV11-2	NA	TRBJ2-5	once	TGTGCCAGCAGCTTTGCCCGGGGAGAGGAGCTCTGGGAGACCCAGTACTTC	CASSFARGEELWETQYF
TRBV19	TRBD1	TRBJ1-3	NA	TGTGCCAGTACCCCAGGGGGCGCGTTTGGAAACACCATATATTTT	CASTPGGAFGNTIYF
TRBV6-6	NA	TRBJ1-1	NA	TGTGCCAGCAGTTATGAGGGAGACACTGAAGCTTTCTTT	CASSYEGDTEAFF
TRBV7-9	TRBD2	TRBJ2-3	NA	TGTGCCAGCAGCCTGACTAGCGGGGGGGCGGGCACAGATACGCAGTATTTT	CASSLTSGGAGTDTQYF
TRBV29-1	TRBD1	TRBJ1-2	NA	TGCAGCGTCCCCCCGGGACAGCTAGGCTATGGCTACACCTTC	CSVPPGQLGYGYTF
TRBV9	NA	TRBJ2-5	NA	TGTGCCAGCAGCTATCAGGGTTCACAAGAGACCCAGTACTTC	CASSYQGSQETQYF
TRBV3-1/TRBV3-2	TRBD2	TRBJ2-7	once	TGTGCCAGCAGCCAAGGCACTAGCGGTACCTACGAGCAGTACTTC	CASSQGTSGTYEQYF
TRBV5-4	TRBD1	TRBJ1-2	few	TGTGCCAGCAGCTCGCGGACAGGGAGGGGAAGCTACACCTTC	CASSSRTGRGSYTF
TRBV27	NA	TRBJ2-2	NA	TGTGCCAGCCGGCGTTTGGGGGCGCGGATCACCGGGGAGCTGTTTTTT	CASRRLGARITGELFF
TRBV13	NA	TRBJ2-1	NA	TGTGCCAGCAGCACCGGACGGACTATCAATGAGCAGTTCTTC	CASSTGRTINEQFF
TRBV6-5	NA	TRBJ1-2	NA	TGTGCCAGCGTAAGCACAGGGAGTGCTGACTATGGCTACACCTTC	CASVSTGSADYGYTF
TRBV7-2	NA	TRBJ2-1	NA	TGTGCCAGCAGCTTAATGTCCAGGGACAATGAGCAGTTCTTC	CASSLMSRDNEQFF
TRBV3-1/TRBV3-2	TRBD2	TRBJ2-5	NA	TGTGCCAGCAGCCCCGGTACGGGGGGGCGGCCGGAGACCCAGTACTTC	CASSPGTGGRPETQYF